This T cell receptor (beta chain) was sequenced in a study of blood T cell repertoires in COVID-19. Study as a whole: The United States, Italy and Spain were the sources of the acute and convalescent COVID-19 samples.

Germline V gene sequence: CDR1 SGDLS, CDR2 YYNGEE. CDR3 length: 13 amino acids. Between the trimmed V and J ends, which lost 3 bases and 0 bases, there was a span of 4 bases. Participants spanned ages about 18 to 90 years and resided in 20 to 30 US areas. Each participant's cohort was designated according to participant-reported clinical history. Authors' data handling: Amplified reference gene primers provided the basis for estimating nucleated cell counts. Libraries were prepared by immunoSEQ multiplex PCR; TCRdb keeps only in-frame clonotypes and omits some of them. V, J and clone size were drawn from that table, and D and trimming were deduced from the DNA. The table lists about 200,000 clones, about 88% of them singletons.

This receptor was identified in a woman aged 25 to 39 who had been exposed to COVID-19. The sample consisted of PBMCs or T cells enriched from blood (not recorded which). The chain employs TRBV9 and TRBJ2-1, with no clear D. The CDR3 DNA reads TGTGCCAGCAGCGCCAGCTCCTACAATGAGCAGTTCTTC. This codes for CASSASSYNEQFF.